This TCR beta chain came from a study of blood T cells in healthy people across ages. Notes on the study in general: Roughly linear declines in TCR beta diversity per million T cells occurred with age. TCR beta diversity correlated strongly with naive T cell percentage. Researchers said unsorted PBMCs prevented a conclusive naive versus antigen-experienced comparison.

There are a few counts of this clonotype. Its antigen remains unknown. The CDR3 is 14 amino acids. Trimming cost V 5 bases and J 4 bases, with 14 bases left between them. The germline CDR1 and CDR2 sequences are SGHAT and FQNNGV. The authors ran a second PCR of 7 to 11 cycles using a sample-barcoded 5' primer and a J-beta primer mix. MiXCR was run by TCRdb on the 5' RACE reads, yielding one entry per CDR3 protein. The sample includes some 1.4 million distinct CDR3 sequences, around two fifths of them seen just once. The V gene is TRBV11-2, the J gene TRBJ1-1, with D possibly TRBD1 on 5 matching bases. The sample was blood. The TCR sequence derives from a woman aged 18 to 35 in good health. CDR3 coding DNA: TGTGCCAGCAGCGTCCAGGGTAGGGTCACTGAAGCTTTCTTT. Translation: CASSVQGRVTEAFF.